Below are 8 T cell receptor beta chains sequenced from a single sample in a study of shared clonotypes between healthy human individuals. Here immunoSEQ multiplex PCR was the method, and the copy in TCRdb shows in-frame clones only, minus some. The table includes about 79,000 clones, around 57% detected once. The sequenced material came from memory CD8+ T cells sorted from blood. Subset of the sample: CD45RO+ cells pooled with CCR7-negative TemRA cells. Receptors were obtained from a young man in good health.

This clone has only a few counts. This chain connects TRBV10-3 to TRBJ2-2; D tentatively fits TRBD1 or TRBD2 (5 bases each). Trimming shortened V by 2 bases and J by 6 bases, and 16 bases separated the two germline ends. Germline values: CDR1 ENHRY, CDR2 SYGVKD. This CDR3 region has 16 residues. As DNA, the CDR3 is TGTGCCATCAGTGAGAGTGGGGCCCGGGGTTCCGGGGAGCTGTTTTTT. It specifies CAISESGARGSGELFF.

CDR3 amino acids: CASSLDRWDYGYTF. CDR3 DNA: TGTGCCAGCAGCTTAGACCGATGGGACTATGGCTACACCTTC. The rearrangement joins TRBV7-2 to TRBJ1-2; D is unclear. The CDR3 length is 14 residues. Trimming took 1 base from V and 3 from J, leaving 9 bases between them. CDR1 SGHTA and CDR2 FQGNSA come from the germline V gene.

The J gene is TRBJ2-7, the V gene TRBV25-1; TRBD1 might be the D (8 bases). This CDR3 region has 16 residues. The germline V gene encodes CDR1 MGHDK and CDR2 SYGVNS. V was cut by 4 bases and J by 0 bases, with 16 bases left in between. The CDR3 sequence is CASSGGRDRSSYEQYF. For the CDR3, the DNA is TGTGCCAGCAGTGGGGGGAGGGACAGGAGCTCCTACGAGCAGTACTTC.

The chain has TRBV9 and TRBJ2-1; weak D call: TRBD1 (5 bases). The germline V and J ends were trimmed by 3 bases and 15 bases, with 25 bases remaining between them. The CDR3 loop spans 15 amino acids. Germline V gives CDR1 SGDLS, CDR2 YYNGEE. The DNA of the CDR3 is TGTGCCAGCAGCGCCACCGCTCAGGTTGCGGACAAACTGTTCTTC. Its protein product is CASSATAQVADKLFF.

The chain recombines TRBV13 with TRBJ1-2; D is undetermined. V lost 2 bases and J lost 3, with 4 bases in between. The V gene's germline CDR1 is PRHDT and CDR2 FYEKMQ (reference sequence). CDR3 size: 12 residues. The CDR3 loop is CASSLRDYGYTF. The CDR3 DNA sequence: TGTGCCAGCAGCTTACGAGACTATGGCTACACCTTC.

In this sample, this clone turned up once. The chain uses TRBV7-3 and TRBJ1-2; 10 nucleotides match TRBD1. This CDR3 is 13 amino acids long. CDR1 is SGHTA, CDR2 FQGTGA, per germline. The V gene end was trimmed by 4 bases and the J gene end by 5 bases; junction bases not matched to a gene: 1. The CDR3 DNA reads as TGTGCCAGCAGCTGGACAGGGGGGTATGGCTACACCTTC. Translating gives CASSWTGGYGYTF.

The rearrangement joins TRBV11-3 to TRBJ2-3, with 8 bases matching TRBD2. With 4 bases clipped from V and 10 bases from J, the junction kept 10 bases outside the gene matches. This CDR3 contains 14 residues. Germline V gene sequence: CDR1 SGHNT, CDR2 YENEEA. CDR3 in amino acids: CASSSGSGAPAQYF. The DNA of the CDR3 is TGTGCCAGCAGCTCTGGTAGCGGGGCTCCGGCGCAGTATTTT.

The chain recombines TRBV28 with TRBJ2-7, with D perhaps being TRBD1 or TRBD2 (5 bases each). V lost 8 bases, J lost 2 bases, and 10 bases lay in between. CDR1 and CDR2 (germline): MDHEN, SYDVKM. This CDR3 is 12 amino acids long. The CDR3 sequence is CASGDVTYEQYF. CDR3 DNA sequence: TGTGCCAGCGGGGACGTCACCTACGAGCAGTACTTC.